The 20 T cell receptor beta chains below were found in one sample sequenced in a study of T-cell memory formation after mild COVID-19. TCRdb passed the 5' RACE reads through MiXCR, listing each CDR3 protein once. Of hundreds of thousands of distinct CDR3 sequences detected, about a sixth appear once; the ten largest clones hold about 11%. Sequencing was done on a sample of PBMCs or a T cell subset sorted from them (not recorded which). The origin of the receptors is an adult woman who had mild COVID-19 (a few samples of this study predate the infection). Cell type and time point are not known.

This clonotype was seen only once. As DNA, the CDR3 is TGTGCCAGCAGTTGGGCGACTAGCGGGGTTTACAATGAGCAGTTCTTC. It yields the protein CASSWATSGVYNEQFF. The chain is built from TRBV6-7 and TRBJ2-1; 11 bases line up with TRBD2. TRBV6-7 counts as an open reading frame of uncertain function. J lost 4 bases, V lost 4 bases, and 6 bases had no gene match. The CDR3 is 16 amino acids.

This clonotype has more than one count but fewer than ten. The genes are TRBV30 and TRBJ1-1, with 9 bases fitting TRBD1. The germline CDR1 and CDR2 sequences are GTSNPN and SVGIG (reference sequence). The CDR3 loop spans 13 amino acids. V trimming: 4 bases; J trimming: 8 bases; junction bases outside the gene matches: 8. CDR3 sequence reads: CAWMSGQGPEAFF. The DNA for the CDR3 is TGTGCCTGGATGTCGGGACAGGGTCCCGAAGCTTTCTTT.

This clonotype was detected many times. The germline gene is not matched at one end of the junction; a read error may be the cause. V usage is TRBV7-9 and J usage is TRBJ2-5, with 14 nucleotides matching TRBD2. There are 17 residues in the CDR3. The germline V gene has CDR1 SEHNR and CDR2 FQNEAQ (reference sequence). CDR3 in DNA: TGTGCCAGCACCTTAGGACTAGCGGGGGGAGATCAAGAGACCCAGTACTTC. Protein: CASTLGLAGGDQETQYF.

The chain links TRBV4-2 to TRBJ2-3; 7 nucleotides agree with TRBD2. Germline CDR1 reads LGHNA; CDR2 reads YNFKEQ. CDR3 size: 15 residues. V lost 1 base, J lost 4 bases, and 5 bases stayed unmatched. DNA for the CDR3: TGTGCCAGCAGCCAAGGGCGGGAGAGGGCAGATACGCAGTATTTT. Protein product: CASSQGRERADTQYF.

J is TRBJ2-7 and V is TRBV21-1; TRBD2 was called by the table and not checked on the DNA. TRBV21-1 is noted as a pseudogene. This CDR3 comprises 17 residues. CDR3 amino acids: CASSKAKGPQSLYEQYF. CDR3 DNA: TGTGCCAGCAGCAAAGCGAAAGGGCCGCAATCCCTCTACGAGCAGTACTTC.

V usage is TRBV16 and J usage is TRBJ2-1; unclear D gene. Germline V CDR1 and CDR2: KGHSY, FQNENV. The CDR3 runs 12 residues. V was trimmed by 2 bases and J by 7 bases, leaving 6 bases between them. The CDR3 protein is CASSQLINEQFF. The CDR3 DNA is TGTGCCAGCAGCCAACTGATAAATGAGCAGTTCTTC.

A few counts support this clonotype. The chain has TRBV24-1 and TRBJ2-2; D may match TRBD1 or TRBD2 (6 bases each). V shed 4 bases and J shed 3 bases, with 11 bases lying between them. This CDR3 contains 15 residues. Germline values: CDR1 KGHDR, CDR2 SFDVKD. In DNA form, the CDR3 reads TGTGCCACCAGTGAACCGGAGGGGGACACCGGGGAGCTGTTTTTT. Translating it yields CATSEPEGDTGELFF.

The rearrangement links TRBV4-1 to TRBJ2-5, with D unclear. The length of the CDR3 is 14 residues. V lost 7 bases and J 5 bases, leaving 17 bases between the germline ends. From germline, CDR1 is MGHRA and CDR2 YSYEKL. In DNA, the CDR3 is TGCGCCAGCACCGCTGTAGTGGGGTGGGAGACCCAGTACTTC. Translating gives CASTAVVGWETQYF.

The rearrangement links TRBV12-3 or TRBV12-4 to TRBJ2-5, with D possibly being TRBD2 (6 bases). This CDR3 has 17 residues. Trimming pared 6 bases from V and 5 bases from J, leaving 25 bases between. The CDR3 DNA reads as TGTGCCAGCAGCCCCGAGACCTCGACTAGGGTAGGGGAGACCCAGTACTTC. It specifies CASSPETSTRVGETQYF.

This clonotype has a handful of counts. This sequence joins TRBV5-5 and TRBJ2-5, with 11 bases matching TRBD1. After removal of 4 bases from V and 3 bases from J, the junction contained 8 bases not matched to a gene. CDR3 length: 16 residues. In germline, CDR1 is SGHKS, CDR2 YYEKEE (reference sequence). Written as DNA, the CDR3 is TGTGCCAGCAGCGGGTTACCGGGACAGGGGGAAGAGACCCAGTACTTC. It specifies CASSGLPGQGEETQYF.

V is TRBV24-1 and J is TRBJ1-4, with D possibly TRBD1 on 5 matching bases. V was pared by 3 bases and J by 4 bases, with 11 bases between. Germline V gives CDR1 KGHDR, CDR2 SFDVKD. There are 15 residues in the CDR3. CDR3 sequence reads: CATSDPTRGNEKLFF. DNA for the CDR3: TGTGCCACCAGTGATCCGACTAGGGGTAATGAAAAACTGTTTTTT.

The chain carries TRBV11-2 and TRBJ2-1, with TRBD2 matching 13 bases. CDR3 length equals 14 residues. Trimming at V came to 8 bases and at J to 7 bases, leaving 5 bases not matched to a gene. Germline CDR1 reads SGHAT; CDR2 reads FQNNGV. In DNA form, the CDR3 reads TGTGCCAGCGGGGGACTAGCGGGGCGGAATGAGCAGTTCTTC. This encodes CASGGLAGRNEQFF.

The V call is TRBV5-6, the J call TRBJ1-2; 10 bases are a match to TRBD1. Trimming cost V 3 bases and J 4 bases; bases outside gene matches: 9. CDR3 length equals 16 residues. From germline, CDR1 is SGHDT and CDR2 YYEEEE. The chain's CDR3 is CASSSGTGDGGYGYTF. The CDR3 nucleotides are TGTGCCAGCAGCTCGGGGACAGGGGACGGTGGCTATGGCTACACCTTC.

This clonotype has just a few counts. This rearrangement joins TRBV5-1 to TRBJ2-7; D assignment may be TRBD1 or TRBD2 (5 bases each). V lost 4 bases, J lost 0 bases, and 11 bases lay in between. Germline assignment: CDR1 SGHRS and CDR2 YFSETQ. The CDR3 is 14 amino acids. The DNA of the CDR3 is TGCGCCAGCAGCCCCCGGGGCGGCTCCTACGAGCAGTACTTC. Translation: CASSPRGGSYEQYF.

To note about this clonotype: A single base separates this from a much larger clone, so it may be a read error. The chain recombines TRBV2 with TRBJ2-2, with TRBD1 matching over 9 bases. Losses at the gene ends were 10 bases for V and 2 bases for J; bases not matched to a gene: 8. The length of the CDR3 is 15 residues. CDR1 SNHLY and CDR2 FYNNEI come from the germline V gene. The CDR3 here is CATHRGQGNTGELFF. Written as DNA, the CDR3 is TGTGCCACCCACAGGGGACAGGGTAACACCGGGGAGCTGTTTTTT.

This rearrangement joins TRBV5-1 to TRBJ2-7; 7 bases are a match to TRBD1. CDR1 is SGHRS and CDR2 is YFSETQ in the germline V gene. The CDR3 length is 15 residues. Germline trimming cut 4 bases from V and 0 bases from J; bases unmatched to any gene: 7. Written as DNA, the CDR3 is TGCGCCAGCAGCCTCGAAGGGGACAGCTCCTACGAGCAGTACTTC. It specifies CASSLEGDSSYEQYF.

The J gene is TRBJ2-3, the V gene TRBV7-2, with 11 nucleotides matching TRBD2. From germline, CDR1 is SGHTA and CDR2 FQGNSA. Trimming removed 5 bases from V and 1 base from J; junction bases left unmatched: 5. This CDR3 spans 16 amino acids. The CDR3 sequence is CASSPTSGGRTDTQYF. The CDR3 DNA is TGTGCCAGCAGCCCCACTAGCGGGGGCCGCACAGATACGCAGTATTTT.

The chain links TRBV11-2 to TRBJ2-1, with 9 nucleotides matching TRBD2. After removal of 4 bases from V and 8 bases from J, the junction contained 12 bases not matched to a gene. Looked up from germline, CDR1 is SGHAT and CDR2 is FQNNGV. The CDR3 runs 16 residues. The chain's CDR3 is CASSSFLAGGPDEQFF. CDR3 nucleotide sequence: TGTGCCAGCAGCTCATTTCTTGCGGGGGGGCCAGATGAGCAGTTCTTC.

This clonotype was found many times. The chain couples TRBV20-1 to TRBJ1-6; D may be TRBD1 (6 bases). CDR1 and CDR2 from the germline V gene are DFQATT and SNEGSKA (reference sequence). The CDR3 has 14 residues. Trimming left V 6 bases short and J 7 bases short, with 16 bases between. CDR3 loop: CSALPGQRNSPLHF. The CDR3 nucleotides are TGCAGTGCCCTCCCGGGACAAAGGAATTCACCCCTCCACTTT.

The V call is TRBV19, the J call TRBJ2-1; D gene unclear. With 8 bases removed from V and 3 bases from J, the gap between germline ends came to 14 bases. The CDR3 runs to 14 residues. In germline, CDR1 is LNHDA, CDR2 SQIVND (reference sequence). As DNA, the CDR3 is TGTGCCAGTCGAAAGGACGGCCTCTACAATGAGCAGTTCTTC. This encodes CASRKDGLYNEQFF.